This T cell receptor (beta chain) was sequenced in a study of T cells after yellow fever vaccination. This clonotype has a handful of counts. The 5'RACE template-switching step produced TCR cDNA and added a universal primer site and UMIs. TCRdb reanalysed the 5' RACE reads using MiXCR and keeps one entry per CDR3 protein. The table has 510,000 or so distinct CDR3 sequences, 19% seen once. The clonotype was recovered from a man under 40 who received the YFV17D yellow fever vaccine. The input for sequencing was PBMCs, taken 15 days after the yellow fever booster vaccination.

The DNA for the CDR3 is TGCGCCAGCAGCTTGATCGCAGGGACAGTAAACAATGAGCAGTTCTTC. Protein sequence: CASSLIAGTVNNEQFF. The V and J genes are TRBV5-1 and TRBJ2-1; 7 bases agree with TRBD1. This CDR3 spans 16 amino acids. Germline values: CDR1 SGHRS, CDR2 YFSETQ. J lost 5 bases, V lost 1 base, and 9 bases had no gene match.